This entry lists 22 T cell receptor beta chains sequenced from one sample in a study of blood T cell repertoires in COVID-19 (dated by TCRdb to the early 2020s). Libraries were constructed by the immunoSEQ multiplex PCR assay. The table was pulled from immuneACCESS by TCRdb, which kept in-frame rearrangements only. Such tables lose some clones; where checked, under half of the loss comes from unresolved V genes, and the rest has no known cause. The sample includes about 160,000 clones, with 80% to 95% observed a single time. Together, the top ten hold roughly 4.5% of the sample. The material sequenced was peripheral blood. The receptors come from a woman aged 45-59 years with acute or convalescent COVID-19.

V gene TRBV12-5 combines with J gene TRBJ2-7; 9 bases are shared with TRBD1. The CDR3 runs to 14 residues. Germline CDR1 reads LGHNT; CDR2 reads FRNRAP. V trimming: 4 bases; J trimming: 1 base; junction bases outside the gene matches: 2. Here the CDR3 reads CASGSGTGSYEQYF. DNA for the CDR3: TGTGCTAGTGGTTCAGGGACAGGGTCCTACGAGCAGTACTTC.

V usage is TRBV19 and J usage is TRBJ1-5, with D possibly matching TRBD1 (5 bases). V was shortened by 4 bases and J by 7 bases, with 14 bases between the two germline ends. Germline CDR1 reads LNHDA; CDR2 reads SQIVND (reference sequence). This CDR3 region has 14 residues. CDR3: CASSTQGLGQPQHF. In nucleotides, the CDR3 is TGTGCCAGTAGTACCCAGGGATTGGGACAGCCCCAGCATTTT. Using reference TRBV19 and TRBJ1-5 for the parts outside the CDR3, the full variable domain is DGGITQSPKYLFRKEGQNVTLSCEQNLNHDAMYWYRQDPGQGLRLIYYSQIVNDFQKGDIAEGYSVSREKKESFPLTVTSAQKNPTAFYLCASSTQGLGQPQHFGDGTRLSIL.

V and J are TRBV30 and TRBJ1-1; D remains ambiguous. Germline CDR1 reads GTSNPN; CDR2 reads SVGIG (reference sequence). This CDR3 spans 15 amino acids. V shed 1 base and J shed 4 bases, with 16 bases lying between them. The CDR3 region has the DNA TGTGCCTGGAGTGGGGGTGCGGGTTTGGGCACTGAAGCTTTCTTT. It is translated as CAWSGGAGLGTEAFF.

The chain joins TRBV11-2 to TRBJ2-5, with D perhaps matching TRBD1 (5 bases). The CDR3 sequence is 16 residues long. Trimming took off 0 bases at V and 2 bases at J, with 13 bases between the two ends. Germline CDR1 is SGHAT and CDR2 is FQNNGV. CDR3 residues: CASSLEIRQSQETQYF. The CDR3 bases are TGTGCCAGCAGCTTAGAGATACGACAGTCTCAAGAGACCCAGTACTTC.

The V call is TRBV6-1, the J call TRBJ2-7, with D perhaps TRBD1 (6 bases). The CDR3 has 15 residues. Germline V gene lookup returns CDR1 MNHNS and CDR2 SASEGT. V was pared by 3 bases and J by 0 bases, with 12 bases between. CDR3 amino acids: CASSDDRFGSYEQYF. The CDR3 nucleotides read TGTGCCAGCAGTGACGACAGGTTTGGCTCCTACGAGCAGTACTTC.

The gene calls are TRBV3-1 (or the pseudogene TRBV3-2) and TRBJ2-7; unclear D gene. From germline, CDR1 is LGHDT and CDR2 YNNKEL (reference sequence). The CDR3 extends over 15 amino acids. V lost 0 bases and J 2 bases, leaving 11 bases between the germline ends. The CDR3, as DNA: TGTGCCAGCAGCCAAGATGGGCTGATTACCTACGAGCAGTACTTC. Residues: CASSQDGLITYEQYF.

This sequence joins TRBV11-2 and TRBJ2-6; TRBD2 is a possible D gene (6 bases). V lost 5 bases and J 3 bases, leaving 17 bases between the germline ends. CDR1 is SGHAT, CDR2 FQNNGV, per germline. CDR3 length: 17 residues. DNA of the CDR3: TGTGCCAGCAGCCCCCCCCGTGGGAGGCGTGGGGCCAACGTCCTGACTTTC. It codes for CASSPPRGRRGANVLTF. Combining the CDR3 with reference TRBV11-2 and TRBJ2-6 gives the whole variable domain EAGVAQSPRYKIIEKRQSVAFWCNPISGHATLYWYQQILGQGPKLLIQFQNNGVVDDSQLPKDRFSAERLKGVDSTLKIQPAKLEDSAVYLCASSPPRGRRGANVLTFGAGSRLTVL.

The chain has TRBV29-1 and TRBJ1-2, with 10 bases lining up with TRBD1. V gave up 5 bases and J gave up 0 bases; unmatched junction bases: 12. The CDR3 contains 17 residues. The germline CDR1 and CDR2 sequences are SQVTM and ANQGSEA. The chain's CDR3 is CSVLNTGTGVPNYGYTF. CDR3 in DNA: TGCAGCGTTTTAAACACCGGGACAGGGGTCCCTAACTATGGCTACACCTTC.

This rearrangement joins TRBV2 to TRBJ2-7; TRBD1 matches at 9 bases. The CDR3 has 14 residues. Per germline, CDR1 SNHLY and CDR2 FYNNEI. The ends lost 4 bases at V and 5 bases at J; junction bases unmatched: 6. CDR3 residues: CASSVWDREHEQYF. The DNA of the CDR3 is TGTGCCAGCAGTGTTTGGGACAGGGAGCACGAGCAGTACTTC.

The chain couples TRBV7-2 to TRBJ2-4; D possibly corresponds to TRBD1 (5 bases). CDR1 and CDR2 (germline): SGHTA, FQGNSA. The CDR3 is 13 amino acids. V lost 5 bases and J lost 8, with 13 bases in between. CDR3 nucleotides: TGTGCCAGCAGCATTCAGGGAAAAGACATTCAGTACTTC. Protein product: CASSIQGKDIQYF.

The V gene is TRBV15, the J gene TRBJ2-2; D ambiguous. The germline gives CDR1 LNHNV, CDR2 YYDKDF (reference sequence). The CDR3 sequence is 13 residues long. Trimming left V 3 bases short and J 6 bases short, with 8 bases between. The CDR3 reads CATSSRGPGELFF. The CDR3 nucleotides are TGTGCCACCAGCAGTCGAGGTCCCGGGGAGCTGTTTTTT. Full variable domain (missing parts from reference TRBV15 and TRBJ2-2): DAMVIQNPRYQVTQFGKPVTLSCSQTLNHNVMYWYQQKSSQAPKLLFHYYDKDFNNEADTPDNFQSRRPNTSFCFLDIRSPGLGDTAMYLCATSSRGPGELFFGEGSRLTVL.

Comment on this clone: The junction and the germline gene differ at one end; a read error may be behind it. The same CDR3 can be traced to other DNA sequences in this sample. V and J are TRBV27 and TRBJ1-3; D is ambiguous. The CDR3 spans 15 residues. Germline assignment: CDR1 MNHEY and CDR2 SMNVEV (reference sequence). CDR3 sequence reads: CASSLSGGSGNTIYF. DNA of the CDR3: TGTGCCAGCAGCTTATCCGGCGGCTCTGGAAACACCATATATTTT.

This rearrangement joins TRBV6-1 to TRBJ1-1, with a weak D call TRBD1 (5 bases). Looked up from germline, CDR1 is MNHNS and CDR2 is SASEGT. The V end lost 5 bases, the J end lost 5 bases, and 15 bases lay between the germline ends. CDR3 size: 14 residues. CDR3 region: CASSYTREGTEAFF. CDR3 coding DNA: TGTGCCAGCAGTTATACCAGGGAAGGTACTGAAGCTTTCTTT.

The chain combines TRBV9 with TRBJ2-7; 7 positions match TRBD1. Trimming removed 4 bases from V and 0 bases from J; junction bases left unmatched: 4. The CDR3 is 14 residues long. The germline CDR1 and CDR2 sequences are SGDLS and YYNGEE. CDR3 DNA: TGTGCCAGCAGCAAGGGGACAGCCTCCTACGAGCAGTACTTC. Translating gives CASSKGTASYEQYF.

This chain uses TRBV28 with TRBJ2-5; maybe TRBD2 (6 bases). V lost 5 bases, J lost 1 base, and 17 bases lay in between. The CDR3 extends over 16 amino acids. Germline CDR1 and CDR2: MDHEN and SYDVKM. The CDR3 protein is CASSGLEGGGQETQYF. The CDR3 nucleotides read TGTGCCAGCAGTGGGTTGGAGGGCGGTGGCCAAGAGACCCAGTACTTC.

The chain combines TRBV6-5 with TRBJ2-2; TRBD2 agrees at 10 bases. Trimming cost V 2 bases and J 6 bases; bases outside gene matches: 3. Germline V CDR1 and CDR2: MNHEY, SVGAGI. CDR3 size: 15 residues. The CDR3 DNA follows: TGTGCCAGCAGTTACCAAGCGGGGGGGCCCGGGGAGCTGTTTTTT. Amino acid sequence: CASSYQAGGPGELFF.

This CDR3 reads CASSPRWGQEVNEQFF. CDR3 nucleotides: TGTGCCAGCTCACCACGTTGGGGTCAGGAGGTCAATGAGCAGTTCTTC. The chain uses TRBV18 and TRBJ2-1; TRBD2 might be the D (5 bases). The V gene lost 1 base and the J gene lost 6 bases, with 16 bases spanning the gap. The germline V gene has CDR1 KGHSH and CDR2 LQKENI. The CDR3 spans 16 residues.

This clone was recorded only once. CDR3 region: CASSRRQGRVDEAFF. CDR3 nucleotides: TGTGCCAGCAGTCGACGACAGGGTAGGGTGGACGAAGCTTTCTTT. This chain connects TRBV2 to TRBJ1-1; 7 bases line up with TRBD1. The CDR3 sequence is 15 residues long. V shed 5 bases and J 8 bases; nucleotides not matched to a gene: 14. Germline V CDR1 and CDR2: SNHLY, FYNNEI.

The chain is built from TRBV18 and TRBJ2-7, with a possible D match to TRBD2 (6 bases). The CDR3 is 17 residues long. V gave up 3 bases and J gave up 5 bases, with 23 bases separating them. The germline V gene has CDR1 KGHSH and CDR2 LQKENI. The CDR3 sequence is CASSPPWGDPSNHEQYF. The CDR3, as DNA: TGTGCCAGCTCACCGCCATGGGGGGACCCTTCCAATCACGAGCAGTACTTC.

The J gene is TRBJ2-1, the V gene TRBV2; a weak D match, TRBD2 (5 bases). The CDR3 is 15 residues long. Per germline, CDR1 SNHLY and CDR2 FYNNEI. V lost 2 bases and J 7 bases, leaving 15 bases between the germline ends. The CDR3 reads CASSEQRALGNEQFF. The CDR3 DNA is TGTGCCAGCAGTGAACAGAGGGCCCTTGGGAATGAGCAGTTCTTC. Combining the CDR3 with reference TRBV2 and TRBJ2-1 gives the whole variable domain EPEVTQTPSHQVTQMGQEVILRCVPISNHLYFYWYRQILGQKVEFLVSFYNNEISEKSEIFDDQFSVERPDGSNFTLKIRSTKLEDSAMYFCASSEQRALGNEQFFGPGTRLTVL.

The rearrangement uses TRBV27 and TRBJ1-5; TRBD1 agrees at 7 bases. The CDR3 has 14 amino acids. Per the germline V gene, CDR1 is MNHEY and CDR2 is SMNVEV (reference sequence). The V and J ends lost 5 bases and 10 bases, in that order; junction bases with no gene match: 11. CDR3 sequence (DNA): TGTGCCAGCAGTCCTGACAGGGAAGCTCACCCCCAGCATTTT. This codes for CASSPDREAHPQHF.

V usage is TRBV2 and J usage is TRBJ1-5; D gene unclear. The V gene's germline CDR1 is SNHLY and CDR2 FYNNEI. V was shortened by 4 bases and J by 3 bases, with 13 bases between the two germline ends. The CDR3 sequence is 15 residues long. The chain's CDR3 is CASSVEVGPNQPQHF. The CDR3 DNA reads TGTGCCAGCAGTGTAGAGGTAGGTCCCAATCAGCCCCAGCATTTT.